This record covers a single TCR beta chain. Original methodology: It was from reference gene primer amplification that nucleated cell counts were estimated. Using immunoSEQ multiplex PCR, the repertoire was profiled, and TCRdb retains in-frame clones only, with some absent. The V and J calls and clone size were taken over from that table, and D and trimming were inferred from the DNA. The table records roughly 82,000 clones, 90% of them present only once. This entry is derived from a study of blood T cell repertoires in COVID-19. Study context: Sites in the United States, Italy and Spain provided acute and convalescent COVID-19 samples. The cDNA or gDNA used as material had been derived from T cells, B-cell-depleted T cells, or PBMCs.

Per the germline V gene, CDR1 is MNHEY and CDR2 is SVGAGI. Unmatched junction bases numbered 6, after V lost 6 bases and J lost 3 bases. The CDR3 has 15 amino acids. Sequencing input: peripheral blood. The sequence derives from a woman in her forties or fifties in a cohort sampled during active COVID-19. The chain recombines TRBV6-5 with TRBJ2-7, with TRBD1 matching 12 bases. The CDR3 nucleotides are TGTGCCAGCAGCCGGGACAGGGGGCTTGGCTACGAGCAGTACTTC. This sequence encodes CASSRDRGLGYEQYF.